This T cell receptor beta chain comes out of a study of sequential checkpoint blockade in melanoma. Clones were read by immunoSEQ multiplex PCR, and TCRdb kept only the in-frame ones, dropping some. Among roughly 9,300 clones listed, 27% were seen once. The treatment is: randomized to nivolumab then ipilimumab (arm A) or the reverse (arm B). V was pared by 7 bases and J by 5 bases, with 14 bases between. The CDR3 spans 13 residues. The germline V gene encodes CDR1 LNHDA and CDR2 SQIVND (reference sequence). The sequencing used tumor tissue (inferred from file names), collected from a patient given nivolumab and ipilimumab in sequence. The chain employs TRBV19 and TRBJ1-1; D not certain. This receptor was taken from a human donor with melanoma. This CDR3 is CASKYRRSTEAFF. In DNA form, the CDR3 reads TGTGCCAGTAAGTATCGGAGAAGTACTGAAGCTTTCTTT. Filled out from reference TRBV19 and TRBJ1-1, the complete variable domain reads DGGITQSPKYLFRKEGQNVTLSCEQNLNHDAMYWYRQDPGQGLRLIYYSQIVNDFQKGDIAEGYSVSREKKESFPLTVTSAQKNPTAFYLCASKYRRSTEAFFGQGTRLTVV.